This TCR beta chain was retrieved from a study of blood T cells in healthy people across ages (dated by TCRdb to 2015 to 2017). Describing the broader study: In model experiments, roughly one uniquely barcoded TCR beta cDNA molecule per two T cells was captured by template switching. Two additional independent replicas of 1 million unique cDNA reads from the same blood draw were analyzed for two donors (one aged 18 to 30 and one aged 80 or older). Donors of different ages were randomly distributed across sequencing lanes to avoid experimental bias. Using deep sequencing normalized with unique cDNA molecular identifiers, the study measured how TCR beta repertoire diversity changes with age. The donors were split into four age groups: young (average 16 years), middle-aged (around 40), aged (over 55) and long-lived (about 82).

Comment on this clonotype: Its antigen is currently not known. No much larger clone is present one base from it, and per-base qualities are unavailable.

The paper as a whole reports these results and caveats: Because donor CMV infection status was unknown, age-related changes in expanded clonotypes were potentially confounded. Because profiling used bulk unsorted PBMCs, naive and antigen-experienced compartments could not be compared conclusively. Compared with the aged group, the long-lived group had more naive CD4+ T cells, fewer expanded clones and increased TCR diversity, suggesting age selection. A strong correlation was found between observed TCR beta diversity and the percentage of naive T cells measured by flow cytometry. Total diversity estimates from one million sequenced T cells were considered lower bounds and underestimates. As age increased, observed TCR beta diversity per million T cells dropped in a roughly linear way, and a significant reduction was already evident by age 40.

Systemically healthy Caucasian individuals from Russia, over 30 in total and aged roughly 6 to 100 years, were included as donors. Each donor gave ten milliliters of peripheral blood, collected into EDTA-treated Vacutainer tubes. Ficoll-Paque density-gradient centrifugation was used to isolate PBMCs, with at least 7 million per sample. Trizol reagent was used to extract total RNA from PBMCs, with at least 5 micrograms per sample. For every donor, flow cytometry on a PBMC aliquot measured the percentage of naive CD45RAhigh/CD27high T cells. Inclusive of the bounding cysteine and phenylalanine, the CDR3 is 15 residues long. Only the CDR3 portion is preserved as DNA: 45 bases, with reading frame beginning at the first base. Trimming costs V 4 bases and J 0 bases, and their ends lie 11 bases apart. Sequences SGHRS (CDR1) and YFSETQ (CDR2) are obtained from the germline V gene. Libraries were prepared through 5' RACE. Sequenced using an Illumina HiSeq 2500. A second PCR of roughly 7 to 11 cycles was performed with a sample-barcoded 5' primer and a J-beta primer mix. A unique molecular identifier was introduced onto each TCR beta cDNA molecule by a template-switch 5' adaptor carrying 12 random nucleotides. At least 3 million CDR3-containing paired-end reads were obtained from each sample. All of the RNA was converted into first-strand cDNA using the Mint cDNA synthesis kit, with a TRBC-specific oligonucleotide serving as the primer. All cDNA was treated with uracil-DNA glycosylase and then went through a first 18-cycle PCR with the universal primers M1SS and BC2_uni_R. In the paper's pipeline: Normalization of each sample was performed by random selection of 1 million high-quality reads, each carrying a distinct molecular identifier. Instead of being binned into consensus sequences, reads with shared molecular identifiers were discarded. MiTCR, run with a Q25 quality threshold and the strictest error-elimination algorithm, handled CDR3 identification, clonotype clustering and error correction. A nonparametric unseen species model with Euler transformation was used to estimate a lower bound on total TCR beta diversity. TCRdb redid the processing of the public reads, applying fastp at Q25 and MiXCR, and retained in-frame beta chains. Under each unique CDR3 protein, matching rows form one entry showing the most common genes and DNA. These V and J calls rely on TCRdb rather than the paper's analysis. Present in this sample are over a million distinct CDR3 sequences, 45% of which were seen just once. The ten most abundant clones make up 18% of the sample.

The sequence links TRBV5-1 to TRBJ1-5; TRBD1 might be the D gene, on 5 matching bases. The receptor was isolated from a woman aged 55-69 years in good health. The material sequenced was blood. Here the CDR3 is given as CASSTTGNSNQPQHF. DNA sequence: TGCGCCAGCAGCACAACAGGAAATAGCAATCAGCCCCAGCATTTT. With the portions outside the CDR3 filled from the reference TRBV5-1 and TRBJ1-5 genes, the complete variable region becomes KAGVTQTPRYLIKTRGQQVTLSCSPISGHRSVSWYQQTPGQGLQFLFEYFSETQRNKGNFPGRFSGRQFSNSRSEMNVSTLELGDSALYLCASSTTGNSNQPQHFGDGTRLSIL.